The 24 T cell receptor beta chains in this list originate from one sample, sequenced in a study of blood T cells in healthy people across ages. PCR was performed a second time for about 6 to 12 cycles using a sample-barcoded 5' primer and a J-beta primer mix. A single record per CDR3 protein comes from TCRdb applying MiXCR to the 5' RACE reads. The data show more than 1,400,000 distinct CDR3 sequences, 35% to 45% seen once. Sequenced material: blood. These receptor sequences come from a young woman in good health.

The J gene is TRBJ2-5, the V gene TRBV9; TRBD1 might be the D (5 bases). V lost 2 bases, J lost 4 bases, and 36 bases lay in between. CDR1 and CDR2 (germline): SGDLS, YYNGEE. This CDR3 has 22 residues. DNA of the CDR3: TGTGCCAGCAGCGTCGGGCCACGGTTCTTGGGCAGGGAAAAGAGTATCGGAGAGACCCAGTACTTC. Protein sequence: CASSVGPRFLGREKSIGETQYF. Using reference TRBV9 and TRBJ2-5 for the parts outside the CDR3, the full variable domain is DSGVTQTPKHLITATGQRVTLRCSPRSGDLSVYWYQQSLDQGLQFLIQYYNGEERAKGNILERFSAQQFPDLHSELNLSSLELGDSALYFCASSVGPRFLGREKSIGETQYFGPGTRLLVL.

The chain joins TRBV9 to TRBJ2-5; possible D gene TRBD1, 6 bases. CDR1 and CDR2 from the germline V gene are SGDLS and YYNGEE. V was shortened by 6 bases and J by 5 bases, with 20 bases between the two germline ends. The CDR3 extends over 15 amino acids. CDR3 sequence: CASTGGRGRWETQYF. The CDR3 DNA reads TGTGCCAGCACCGGCGGCAGGGGTCGATGGGAGACCCAGTACTTC.

The rearrangement links TRBV20-1 to TRBJ2-7; D possibly uses TRBD1 or TRBD2 (5 bases each). CDR1 is DFQATT and CDR2 is SNEGSKA in the germline V gene (reference sequence). The CDR3 contains 15 residues. The V end was cut by 6 bases, the J end by 0 bases, with 18 bases between. The CDR3 region has the DNA TGCAGTGCCATACAAGGGACGGAAGCCTCCTACGAGCAGTACTTC. This encodes CSAIQGTEASYEQYF.

The chain uses TRBV20-1 and TRBJ1-5, with a weak D call TRBD1 (6 bases). Per the germline V gene, CDR1 is DFQATT and CDR2 is SNEGSKA (reference sequence). The CDR3 has 12 amino acids. The CDR3 nucleotides read TGCACCGGGGGCTGGGACGGGCAGCCCCAGCATTTT. It yields the protein CTGGWDGQPQHF.

This clonotype was found a few times. V gene TRBV5-4 combines with J gene TRBJ2-1, with 9 positions matching TRBD2. Germline V gene sequence: CDR1 SGHNT, CDR2 YYREEE (reference sequence). V shed 1 base and J 5 bases; nucleotides not matched to a gene: 7. This CDR3 spans 16 amino acids. The CDR3 protein is CASSLMAAGGNNEQFF. DNA for the CDR3: TGTGCCAGCAGCTTGATGGCGGCGGGAGGGAACAATGAGCAGTTCTTC.

V is TRBV7-2 and J is TRBJ2-7, with D perhaps given as TRBD1 or TRBD2 (6 bases each). V gave up 3 bases and J gave up 3 bases, with 21 bases separating them. The CDR3 loop spans 17 amino acids. Germline lookup yields CDR1 SGHTA and CDR2 FQGNSA. In DNA form, the CDR3 reads TGTGCCAGCAGCTTGGTAGGGGGGTCCTTGAGCTACTACGAGCAGTACTTC. This translates into CASSLVGGSLSYYEQYF.

There are a few counts of this clonotype. The V call is TRBV15, the J call TRBJ2-1; 9 bases are shared with TRBD2. The V segment lost 3 bases and the J segment 0 bases; nucleotides outside the gene matches: 0. This CDR3 has 15 amino acids. Per the germline V gene, CDR1 is LNHNV and CDR2 is YYDKDF (reference sequence). The CDR3 nucleotides read TGTGCCACCAGCAGGGGACTAGCCTCCTACAATGAGCAGTTCTTC. Translating gives CATSRGLASYNEQFF.

This clonotype was recorded many times. J is TRBJ2-5 and V is TRBV4-1; D not resolved. The V gene lost 4 bases and the J gene lost 4 bases, with 10 bases spanning the gap. The CDR3 extends over 13 amino acids. The germline CDR1 and CDR2 sequences are MGHRA and YSYEKL. The CDR3 protein is CASSLNRRETQYF. CDR3 nucleotides: TGCGCCAGCAGCCTGAATAGGCGAGAGACCCAGTACTTC.

The chain couples TRBV2 to TRBJ2-3; maybe TRBD1 (6 bases). The CDR3 covers 15 residues. The germline V and J ends were trimmed by 5 bases and 1 base, with 13 bases remaining between them. The germline V gene has CDR1 SNHLY and CDR2 FYNNEI. The CDR3 reads CASSPHGGGTDTQYF. As DNA, the CDR3 is TGTGCCAGCAGTCCCCATGGGGGCGGCACAGATACGCAGTATTTT. Combining the CDR3 with reference TRBV2 and TRBJ2-3 gives the whole variable domain EPEVTQTPSHQVTQMGQEVILRCVPISNHLYFYWYRQILGQKVEFLVSFYNNEISEKSEIFDDQFSVERPDGSNFTLKIRSTKLEDSAMYFCASSPHGGGTDTQYFGPGTRLTVL.

The chain couples TRBV10-2 to TRBJ2-5, with 15 bases identical to TRBD2. Germline V gene sequence: CDR1 WSHSY, CDR2 SAAADI. V shed 10 bases, J shed 5 bases, and the junction held 5 bases outside the gene matches. This CDR3 region has 14 residues. The CDR3 DNA is TGCGCCAACTCCGGGACTAGCGGGGGGGAGACCCAGTACTTC. It yields the protein CANSGTSGGETQYF.

CDR3 in amino acids: CASSPGRAGYGYTF. The CDR3 nucleotides are TGTGCCAGCAGCCCGGGAAGGGCGGGCTATGGCTACACCTTC. V usage is TRBV7-9 and J usage is TRBJ1-2; D unresolved. V dropped 5 bases and J dropped 4 bases, with 14 bases sitting between them. This CDR3 comprises 14 residues. Germline CDR1 is SEHNR and CDR2 is FQNEAQ (reference sequence).

Only a few counts were recorded for this clonotype. This chain joins TRBV7-2 and TRBJ1-2; 9 bases are a match to TRBD1. The CDR3 covers 15 residues. Trimming took 5 bases from V and 2 from J; bases not matched to a gene: 6. Germline CDR1 reads SGHTA; CDR2 reads FQGNSA. CDR3 in amino acids: CASSPQGANNYGYTF. Here the CDR3 DNA reads TGTGCCAGCAGCCCACAGGGGGCGAACAACTATGGCTACACCTTC.

J is TRBJ2-2 and V is TRBV5-4; D is perhaps TRBD1 (5 bases). Trimming left V 10 bases short and J 7 bases short, with 17 bases between. Germline CDR1 is SGHNT and CDR2 is YYREEE (reference sequence). The CDR3 is 13 residues long. The CDR3 DNA sequence: TGTGCCGCCATGGGGCGGCCAGACGGGGAGCTGTTTTTT. This sequence encodes CAAMGRPDGELFF.

The J gene is TRBJ1-4, the V gene TRBV10-3; no clear D gene. This CDR3 is 15 amino acids long. Trimming took off 3 bases at V and 3 bases at J, with 11 bases between the two ends. Germline V gives CDR1 ENHRY, CDR2 SYGVKD. CDR3 residues: CAISEAVGSNEKLFF. The CDR3 DNA is TGTGCCATCAGTGAAGCGGTAGGGTCTAATGAAAAACTGTTTTTT.

This clonotype came up a few times. The CDR3 loop is CASTPYQGDGYTF. CDR3 nucleotides: TGTGCCAGCACGCCTTATCAGGGAGATGGCTACACCTTC. V is TRBV27 and J is TRBJ1-2; D is possibly TRBD1 (5 bases). CDR1 and CDR2 (germline): MNHEY, SMNVEV (reference sequence). Trimming shortened V by 7 bases and J by 6 bases, and 15 bases separated the two germline ends. The CDR3 sequence is 13 residues long.

This clonotype has only a few counts. The rearrangement joins TRBV27 to TRBJ1-5; D possibly corresponds to TRBD1 (6 bases). The germline V and J ends were trimmed by 8 bases and 7 bases, with 15 bases remaining between them. This CDR3 comprises 13 residues. Per the germline V gene, CDR1 is MNHEY and CDR2 is SMNVEV (reference sequence). The CDR3 bases are TGTGCCAGCGGGGTAACAGGGTACCAGCCCCAGCATTTT. Amino acid sequence: CASGVTGYQPQHF.

The J gene is TRBJ2-3, the V gene TRBV10-1, with 11 bases lining up with TRBD2. Germline V gene data show CDR1 as WNHNN and CDR2 as SYGVQD (reference sequence). CDR3 length: 15 amino acids. The V segment lost 2 bases and the J segment 5 bases; nucleotides outside the gene matches: 3. CDR3 loop: CASSETSGGRDTQYF. As DNA, the CDR3 is TGCGCCAGCAGTGAGACTAGCGGGGGCCGAGATACGCAGTATTTT.

This chain joins TRBV12-3 or TRBV12-4 and TRBJ2-2; 9 bases line up with TRBD1. The CDR3 is made up of 16 amino acids. The junction had 9 bases not matched to a gene; V was cut back by 6 bases and J by 4 bases. Here the CDR3 DNA reads TGTGCCAGCAGAAAACCCGGGACAGGGAGCACCGGGGAGCTGTTTTTT. It encodes CASRKPGTGSTGELFF.

This chain uses TRBV20-1 with TRBJ1-5; D is possibly TRBD1 (6 bases). This CDR3 contains 12 residues. The germline V gene encodes CDR1 DFQATT and CDR2 SNEGSKA (reference sequence). Written as DNA, the CDR3 is TGCGGAGGAGGGGGTCGAAATCAGCCCCAGCATTTT. This gives the protein CGGGGRNQPQHF.

This chain's CDR3 is CAINSGTGALNTQYF. The CDR3 DNA is TGTGCCATCAACTCAGGGACAGGGGCCCTTAATACGCAGTATTTT. The chain couples TRBV10-3 to TRBJ2-3, with 10 nucleotides matching TRBD1. Germline CDR1 ENHRY, CDR2 SYGVKD. The CDR3 totals 15 residues. V lost 7 bases to trimming and J lost 7 bases; unmatched junction nucleotides: 11.

This rearrangement joins TRBV20-1 to TRBJ2-2; D uncertain. The germline V gene encodes CDR1 DFQATT and CDR2 SNEGSKA (reference sequence). CDR3 length: 15 amino acids. Trimming cost V 4 bases and J 1 base, with 13 bases left between them. The CDR3 region has the DNA TGCAGTGCTACCTCCCAGGAGCGGAACACCGGGGAGCTGTTTTTT. Protein product: CSATSQERNTGELFF.

The chain joins TRBV21-1 to TRBJ2-7. TRBV21-1 is shown as a pseudogene. This CDR3 has 13 residues. This chain's CDR3 is CASSGRVHYEQYF. As DNA, the CDR3 is TGTGCCAGCAGCGGACGGGTCCACTACGAGCAGTACTTC.

The chain links TRBV3-1 to TRBJ2-1; possibly TRBD2 for D (6 bases). Trimming pared 0 bases from V and 7 bases from J, leaving 22 bases between. Germline V gene data show CDR1 as LGHDT and CDR2 as YNNKEL (reference sequence). This CDR3 contains 18 residues. The CDR3, as DNA: TGTGCCAGCAGCCAAGACCCATCGGGACTTGTGACGGGGAATGAGCAGTTCTTC. This sequence encodes CASSQDPSGLVTGNEQFF.

This sequence joins TRBV7-8 and TRBJ1-1, with D uncertain. The germline CDR1 and CDR2 sequences are SGHVS and FQNEAQ. This CDR3 has 14 residues. Trimming cost V 5 bases and J 2 bases, with 12 bases left between them. The CDR3 sequence: CASSPRLENTEAFF. In DNA, the CDR3 is TGTGCCAGCAGCCCCCGCCTGGAAAACACTGAAGCTTTCTTT.